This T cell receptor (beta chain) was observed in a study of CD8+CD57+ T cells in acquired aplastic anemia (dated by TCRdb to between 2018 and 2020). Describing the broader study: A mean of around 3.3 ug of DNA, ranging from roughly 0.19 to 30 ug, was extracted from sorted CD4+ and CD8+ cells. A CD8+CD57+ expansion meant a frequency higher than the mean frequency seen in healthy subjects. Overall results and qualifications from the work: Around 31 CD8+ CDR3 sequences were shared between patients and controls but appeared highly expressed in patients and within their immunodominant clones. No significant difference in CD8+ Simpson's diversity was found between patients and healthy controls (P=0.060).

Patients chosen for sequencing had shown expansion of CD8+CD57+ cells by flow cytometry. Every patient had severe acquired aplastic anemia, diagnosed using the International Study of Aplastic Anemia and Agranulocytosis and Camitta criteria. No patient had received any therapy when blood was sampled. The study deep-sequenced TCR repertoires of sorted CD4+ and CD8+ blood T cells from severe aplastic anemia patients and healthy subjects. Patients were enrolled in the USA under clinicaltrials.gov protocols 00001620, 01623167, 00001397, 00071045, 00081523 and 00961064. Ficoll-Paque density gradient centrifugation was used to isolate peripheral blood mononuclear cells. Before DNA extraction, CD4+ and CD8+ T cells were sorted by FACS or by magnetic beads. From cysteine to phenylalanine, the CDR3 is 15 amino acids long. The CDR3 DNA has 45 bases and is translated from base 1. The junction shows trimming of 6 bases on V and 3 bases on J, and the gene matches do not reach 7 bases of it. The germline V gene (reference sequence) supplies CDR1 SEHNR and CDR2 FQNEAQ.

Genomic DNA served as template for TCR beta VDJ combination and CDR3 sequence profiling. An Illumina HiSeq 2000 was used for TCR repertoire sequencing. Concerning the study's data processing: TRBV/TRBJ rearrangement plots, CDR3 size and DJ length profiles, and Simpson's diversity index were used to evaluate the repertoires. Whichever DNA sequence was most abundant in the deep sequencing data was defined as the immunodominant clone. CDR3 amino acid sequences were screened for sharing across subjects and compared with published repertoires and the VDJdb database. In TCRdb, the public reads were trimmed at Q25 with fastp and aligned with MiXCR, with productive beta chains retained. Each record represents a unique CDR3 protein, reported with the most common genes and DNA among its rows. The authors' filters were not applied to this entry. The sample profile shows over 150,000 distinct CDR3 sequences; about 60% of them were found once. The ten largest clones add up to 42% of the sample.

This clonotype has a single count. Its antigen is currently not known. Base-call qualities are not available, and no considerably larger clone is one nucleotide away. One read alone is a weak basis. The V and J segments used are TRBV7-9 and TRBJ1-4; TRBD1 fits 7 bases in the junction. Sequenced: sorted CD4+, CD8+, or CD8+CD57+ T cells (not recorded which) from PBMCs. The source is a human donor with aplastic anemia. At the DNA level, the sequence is TGTGCCAGCAGTTCACGGACAGGACCTAATGAAAAACTGTTTTTT. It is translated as CASSSRTGPNEKLFF. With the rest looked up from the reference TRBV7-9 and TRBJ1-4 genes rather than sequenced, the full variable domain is DTGVSQNPRHKITKRGQNVTFRCDPISEHNRLYWYRQTLGQGPEFLTYFQNEAQLEKSRLLSDRFSAERPKGSFSTLEIQRTEQGDSAMYLCASSSRTGPNEKLFFGSGTQLSVL.